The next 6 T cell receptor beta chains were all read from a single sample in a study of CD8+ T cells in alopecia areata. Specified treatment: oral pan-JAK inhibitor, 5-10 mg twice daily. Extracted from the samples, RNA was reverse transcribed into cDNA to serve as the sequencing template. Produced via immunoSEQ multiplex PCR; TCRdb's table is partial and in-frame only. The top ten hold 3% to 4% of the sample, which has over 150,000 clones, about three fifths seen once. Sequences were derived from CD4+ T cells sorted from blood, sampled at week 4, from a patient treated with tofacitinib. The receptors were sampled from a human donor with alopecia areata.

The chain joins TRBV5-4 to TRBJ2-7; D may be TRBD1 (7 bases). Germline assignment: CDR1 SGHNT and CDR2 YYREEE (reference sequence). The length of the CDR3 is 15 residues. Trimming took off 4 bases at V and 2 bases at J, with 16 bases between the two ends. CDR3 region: CASSAGGQSTYEQYF. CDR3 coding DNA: TGTGCCAGCAGCGCCGGGGGACAGTCAACCTACGAGCAGTACTTC.

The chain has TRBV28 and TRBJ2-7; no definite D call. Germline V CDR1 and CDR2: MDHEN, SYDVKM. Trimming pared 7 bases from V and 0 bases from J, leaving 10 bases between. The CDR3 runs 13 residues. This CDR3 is CASTGTPSYEQYF. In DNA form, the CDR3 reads TGTGCCAGCACCGGTACCCCCTCCTACGAGCAGTACTTC.

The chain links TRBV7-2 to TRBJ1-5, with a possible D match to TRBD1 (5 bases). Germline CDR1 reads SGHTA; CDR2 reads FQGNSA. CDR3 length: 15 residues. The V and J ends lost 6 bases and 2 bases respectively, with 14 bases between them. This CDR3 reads CASSSLGVGNQPQHF. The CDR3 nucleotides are TGTGCCAGCAGTTCATTGGGGGTGGGCAATCAGCCCCAGCATTTT.

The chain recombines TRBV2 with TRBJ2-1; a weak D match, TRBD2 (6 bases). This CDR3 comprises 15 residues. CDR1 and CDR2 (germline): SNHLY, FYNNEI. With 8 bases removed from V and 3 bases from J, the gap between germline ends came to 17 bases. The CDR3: CASGVSVGGYNEQFF. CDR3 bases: TGTGCCAGCGGAGTTTCGGTGGGGGGCTACAATGAGCAGTTCTTC. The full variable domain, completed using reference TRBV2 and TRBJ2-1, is EPEVTQTPSHQVTQMGQEVILRCVPISNHLYFYWYRQILGQKVEFLVSFYNNEISEKSEIFDDQFSVERPDGSNFTLKIRSTKLEDSAMYFCASGVSVGGYNEQFFGPGTRLTVL.

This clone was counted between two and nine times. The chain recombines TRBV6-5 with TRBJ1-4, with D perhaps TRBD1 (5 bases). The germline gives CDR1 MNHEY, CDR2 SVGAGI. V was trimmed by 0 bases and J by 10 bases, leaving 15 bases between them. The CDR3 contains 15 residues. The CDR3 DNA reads TGTGCCAGCAGTTACTCGATTATCAGGGACGGAAAACTGTTTTTT. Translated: CASSYSIIRDGKLFF.

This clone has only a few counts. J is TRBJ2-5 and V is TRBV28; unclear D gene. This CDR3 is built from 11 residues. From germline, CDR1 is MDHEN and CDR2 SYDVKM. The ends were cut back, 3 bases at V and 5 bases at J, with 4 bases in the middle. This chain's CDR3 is CASSLLETQYF. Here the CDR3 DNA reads TGTGCCAGCAGTTTGTTGGAGACCCAGTACTTC.